This T cell receptor (beta chain) was documented in a study of blood T cell repertoires in COVID-19. The wider study: Sources were T cells, B-cell-depleted T cells, or PBMCs; the material itself was cDNA or gDNA.

The CDR3 spans 13 residues. The germline V gene has CDR1 KGHSH and CDR2 LQKENI. V was cut by 3 bases and J by 3 bases, with 9 bases left in between. Assay: immunoSEQ multiplex PCR; the TCRdb copy retains only in-frame clones and omits some. This table holds 350,000 to 450,000 clones, 70% to 90% found once. This receptor was obtained from a human donor in a cohort sampled during active COVID-19. The rearrangement uses TRBV18 and TRBJ2-7; D is undetermined. The sequenced sample was peripheral blood. CDR3 in DNA: TGTGCCAGCTCACCCCTCCTAGACTACGAGCAGTACTTC. Protein sequence: CASSPLLDYEQYF.